This is a list of T cell receptor beta chains from one sample in a study of shared clonotypes between healthy human individuals. Clones were sequenced by immunoSEQ multiplex PCR, and TCRdb holds only the in-frame ones, with some missing. This table has 550,000 to 700,000 clones, 73% appearing once. The specimen was memory CD4+ T cells sorted from blood. Every receptor here comes from a woman aged 30 to 39 in good health. Each CDR3 is given with its conserved first and last residue. A D gene is named only where the DNA matches it firmly. Size is stated for part of the rows, as once, few or many counts, or as a class when the clone is expanded.

.,TRBJ2-7,TRBV7-9,.,CASSSTGVEQYF,TGTGCCAGCAGCTCGACAGGTGTCGAGCAGTACTTC
.,TRBJ1-2,TRBV21-1,.,CASSKGPAFIEEYGYTF,TGTGCCAGCAGCAAAGGGCCAGCGTTCATAGAAGAGTATGGCTACACCTTC
.,TRBJ1-3,TRBV5-1,.,CASSTGQSSGNTIYF,TGCGCCAGCAGCACGGGACAAAGCTCTGGAAACACCATATATTTT
.,TRBJ2-2,TRBV5-4,.,CASSSAGAPRTGELFF,TGTGCCAGCAGTTCCGCGGGGGCCCCGAGGACCGGGGAGCTGTTTTTT
.,TRBJ1-2,TRBV9,.,CASSKGEMDGGTF,TGTGCCAGCAGCAAAGGGGAGATGGATGGGGGCACCTTC
TRBD2,TRBJ2-3,TRBV5-4,.,CASSLGSGREDTQYF,TGTGCCAGCAGCTTGGGTAGCGGGAGGGAGGATACGCAGTATTTT
TRBD1,TRBJ1-1,TRBV27,.,CASSPGDRVVTFF,TGTGCCAGCAGTCCGGGGGACAGGGTTGTAACTTTCTTT
TRBD2,TRBJ2-3,TRBV19,.,CASSIPSGGSIYADTQYF,TGTGCCAGTAGTATACCTTCGGGCGGGAGTATTTATGCAGATACGCAGTATTTT
.,TRBJ2-7,TRBV28,.,CASSTLSLWAQYF,TGTGCCAGCAGTACCCTCTCTCTATGGGCGCAGTACTTC
TRBD1,TRBJ1-1,TRBV5-4,.,CASRFGQGLNTEAFF,TGTGCCAGCAGATTCGGACAGGGATTGAACACTGAAGCTTTCTTT
.,TRBJ2-7,TRBV5-1,once,CASSRGLPPYEQYF,TGCGCCAGCAGCCGGGGACTCCCTCCCTACGAGCAGTACTTC
.,TRBJ1-1,TRBV14,.,CASSQGQRPWWTEAFF,TGTGCCAGCAGCCAAGGACAGAGGCCGTGGTGGACTGAAGCTTTCTTT
.,TRBJ1-3,TRBV9,.,CASSSWARPQGPNTIYF,TGTGCCAGCAGCTCCTGGGCTCGGCCCCAGGGGCCAAACACCATATATTTT
TRBD1,TRBJ1-5,TRBV19,few,CASSVRGQENQPQHF,TGTGCCAGTAGTGTAAGGGGACAGGAGAATCAGCCCCAGCATTTT
.,TRBJ2-5,TRBV5-6,once,CASSFSGGETQYF,TGTGCCAGCAGCTTTTCAGGGGGGGAGACCCAGTACTTC
.,TRBJ2-7,TRBV2,once,CASSQESHSYEQYF,TGTGCCAGCAGTCAGGAATCCCACTCCTACGAGCAGTACTTC
.,TRBJ1-5,TRBV5-1,.,CASSLTGDQPQHF,TGCGCCAGCAGCCTCACCGGTGATCAGCCCCAGCATTTT
TRBD1,TRBJ2-7,TRBV19,.,CASSSPGTGFGEQYF,TGTGCCAGTAGTTCTCCCGGGACAGGGTTTGGCGAGCAGTACTTC
TRBD1,TRBJ2-4,TRBV10-3,.,CAIRGDRDQNIQYF,TGTGCCATCAGGGGAGACAGGGACCAAAACATTCAGTACTTC
TRBD2,TRBJ2-1,TRBV2,.,CASSGRTSGSVEQFF,TGTGCCAGCAGTGGTAGGACTAGTGGATCGGTTGAGCAGTTCTTC
.,TRBJ2-1,TRBV9,.,CASSVVSKWGEQFF,TGTGCCAGCAGCGTAGTATCCAAGTGGGGTGAGCAGTTCTTC
.,TRBJ2-2,TRBV5-1,.,CASLPDGYGELFF,TGCGCCAGCTTACCGGACGGATACGGGGAGCTGTTTTTT
TRBD2,TRBJ2-5,TRBV2,once,CASTGTSGQETQYF,TGTGCCAGCACGGGGACTAGCGGGCAAGAGACCCAGTACTTC
.,TRBJ1-1,TRBV2,.,CASWGLMNTEAFF,TGTGCCAGCTGGGGACTTATGAACACTGAAGCTTTCTTT
.,TRBJ2-7,TRBV5-1,.,CASHPGGSSYEQYF,TGCGCCAGCCACCCGGGGGGCAGCTCCTACGAGCAGTACTTC
TRBD2,TRBJ2-1,TRBV5-1,.,CASSSTSGINEQFF,TGCGCCAGCAGTTCTACTAGCGGGATAAATGAGCAGTTCTTC
TRBD2,TRBJ2-3,TRBV28,.,CASRSGLDGVSQYF,TGTGCCAGCAGATCCGGACTAGATGGTGTCTCGCAGTATTTT
TRBD1,TRBJ1-1,TRBV27,.,CASSQTGGKAFF,TGTGCCAGCAGCCAAACAGGGGGCAAAGCTTTCTTT
TRBD1,TRBJ1-6,TRBV30,.,CAWKGQYNSPLHF,TGTGCCTGGAAGGGACAGTATAATTCACCCCTCCACTTT
TRBD1,TRBJ1-2,TRBV6-1,.,CASSPTGDANYGYTF,TGTGCCAGCAGTCCTACAGGGGACGCTAACTATGGCTACACCTTC
TRBD2,TRBJ2-3,TRBV5-1,.,CASSPVGLAGPDTQYF,TGCGCCAGCAGCCCGGTTGGCCTAGCGGGTCCAGATACGCAGTATTTT
TRBD1,TRBJ1-5,TRBV28,.,CASNRGGQVRNQPQHF,TGTGCCAGCAATAGAGGGGGACAGGTGCGCAATCAGCCCCAGCATTTT
.,TRBJ2-4,TRBV27,.,CASSLSGLAKNIQYF,TGTGCCAGCAGTTTATCGGGGTTAGCCAAAAACATTCAGTACTTC
.,TRBJ2-2,TRBV4-2,few,CASSQKSVNTGELFF,TGTGCCAGCAGCCAGAAAAGCGTGAACACCGGGGAGCTGTTTTTT
.,TRBJ2-7,TRBV9,.,CASSVGGTLSYEQYF,TGTGCCAGCAGCGTAGGGGGAACACTATCCTACGAGCAGTACTTC
.,TRBJ1-4,TRBV27,many,CASSTGLDEKLFF,TGTGCCAGCAGCACGGGATTGGATGAAAAACTGTTTTTT
.,TRBJ2-1,TRBV21-1,.,CASSKGARGADEQFF,TGTGCCAGCAGCAAAGGGGCCCGGGGCGCCGATGAGCAGTTCTTC
.,TRBJ2-7,TRBV7-9,.,CASKGDAYEQYF,TGTGCCAGCAAAGGGGATGCCTACGAGCAGTACTTC
.,TRBJ2-5,TRBV19,few,CASSMSGARVETQYF,TGTGCCAGTAGTATGTCAGGGGCGAGGGTGGAGACCCAGTACTTC
.,TRBJ1-2,TRBV10-3,once,CAISESLPEALYGYTF,TGTGCCATCAGTGAGTCGTTGCCCGAGGCTCTATATGGCTACACCTTC
TRBD2,TRBJ2-7,TRBV6-5,.,CASQTSGSYEQYF,TGTGCCAGCCAGACTAGCGGGAGTTACGAGCAGTACTTC
TRBD2,TRBJ2-7,TRBV6-5,.,CASSRFSGGSYEQYF,TGTGCCAGCAGTCGGTTTTCGGGAGGGTCCTACGAGCAGTACTTC
TRBD1,TRBJ2-3,TRBV19,.,CASSINPTGGTDTQYF,TGTGCCAGTAGTATTAACCCGACAGGGGGCACAGATACGCAGTATTTT
.,TRBJ2-3,TRBV27,.,CASRPQGDTQYF,TGTGCCAGCAGACCCCAGGGGGATACGCAGTATTTT
.,TRBJ1-2,TRBV6-5,once,CASSYSGVAGDGYTF,TGTGCCAGCAGTTACTCTGGGGTAGCGGGGGATGGCTACACCTTC
TRBD1,TRBJ1-3,TRBV5-1,.,CASSWGTGERFGNTIYF,TGCGCCAGCAGCTGGGGGACAGGGGAAAGATTTGGAAACACCATATATTTT
.,TRBJ2-5,TRBV14,once,CASSQASGGQETQYF,TGTGCCAGCAGCCAAGCGTCGGGCGGACAAGAGACCCAGTACTTC
TRBD2,TRBJ2-1,TRBV9,.,CASSVKTSGSYEQFF,TGTGCCAGCAGCGTAAAGACTAGCGGGAGCTATGAGCAGTTCTTC
TRBD2,TRBJ2-5,TRBV13,.,CASSRTSAEETQYF,TGTGCCAGCAGCCGGACTAGCGCCGAAGAGACCCAGTACTTC
.,TRBJ2-3,TRBV29-1,.,CSVGTATDTQYF,TGCAGCGTTGGTACAGCCACAGATACGCAGTATTTT
TRBD2,TRBJ2-7,TRBV5-1,once,CASSLGAGETYEQYF,TGCGCCAGCAGCTTGGGGGCGGGGGAAACCTACGAGCAGTACTTC
.,TRBJ2-5,TRBV18,.,CASSLGREETQYF,TGTGCCAGCTCACTAGGCAGGGAAGAGACCCAGTACTTC
.,TRBJ2-1,TRBV29-1,once,CSVGTSSSYNEQFF,TGCAGCGTAGGGACATCCAGCTCCTACAATGAGCAGTTCTTC
.,TRBJ1-5,TRBV14,.,CASSAQAYQPQHF,TGTGCCAGCAGCGCCCAAGCCTATCAGCCCCAGCATTTT